This T cell receptor beta chain was recovered during a study of vaccination effects on CD4 cells after COVID-19. Study context: Subjects were given two BNT162b2 or mRNA-1273 vaccine doses.

The CDR3 consists of 12 residues. V lost 7 bases and J lost 7, with 13 bases in between. Germline loops: CDR1 MNHEY, CDR2 SVGAGI. TCRdb keeps only in-frame clones here, not all; method: immunoSEQ multiplex PCR. This table holds tens of thousands of clones, roughly 74% found once. Study findings and constraints: Late after vaccination, infection- and vaccine-induced clones showed marked clonal contraction.

Comments on this clone: The antigen is not known.

Under the ViraFEST assay, PBMC were stimulated with viral peptide pools so that antigen-specific CD4+ T cells expanded. Sequencing was performed afterwards. On roughly day 10 of culture, CD4+ T cells were separated out. Vaccinated participants had no history of SARS-CoV-2 infection and tested negative for nucleocapsid antibodies. This receptor was identified in a human donor who received a COVID-19 vaccine. The chain joins TRBV6-5 to TRBJ2-5, with D possibly being TRBD2 (6 bases). The starting material was CD4+ T cells from PBMCs cultured with HCoV-NL63 spike peptides, obtained before COVID-19 vaccination. CDR3 region: CASTWGVGTQYF. The CDR3 nucleotides are TGTGCCAGCACATGGGGGGTTGGGACCCAGTACTTC.